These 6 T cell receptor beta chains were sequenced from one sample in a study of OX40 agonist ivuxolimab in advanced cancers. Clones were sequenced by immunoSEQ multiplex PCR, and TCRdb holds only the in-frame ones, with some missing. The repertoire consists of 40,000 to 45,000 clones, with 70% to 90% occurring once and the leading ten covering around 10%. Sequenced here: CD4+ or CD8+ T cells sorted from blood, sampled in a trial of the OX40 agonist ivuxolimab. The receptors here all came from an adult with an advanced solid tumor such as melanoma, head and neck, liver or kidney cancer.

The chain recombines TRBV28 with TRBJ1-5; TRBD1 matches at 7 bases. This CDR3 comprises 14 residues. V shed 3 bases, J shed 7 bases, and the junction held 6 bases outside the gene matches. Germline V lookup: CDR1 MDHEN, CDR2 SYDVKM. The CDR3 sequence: CASSFKGAGQPQHF. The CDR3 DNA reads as TGTGCCAGCAGTTTTAAGGGGGCTGGGCAGCCCCAGCATTTT.

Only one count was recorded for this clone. The CDR3 protein is CASSDGGGPGYEQYF. CDR3 in DNA: TGTGCCAGCAGTGACGGCGGGGGGCCAGGCTACGAGCAGTACTTC. This chain connects TRBV6-1 to TRBJ2-7; TRBD2 aligns across 8 bases. There are 15 residues in the CDR3. Germline V gives CDR1 MNHNS, CDR2 SASEGT. Trimming removed 3 bases from V and 3 bases from J; junction bases left unmatched: 7.

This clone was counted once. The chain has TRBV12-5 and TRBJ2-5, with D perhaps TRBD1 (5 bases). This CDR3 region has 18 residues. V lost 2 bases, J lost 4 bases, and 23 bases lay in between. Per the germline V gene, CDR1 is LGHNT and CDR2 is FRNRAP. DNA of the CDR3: TGTGCTAGTGGTTTGCCAACTCCACAGGCCGCGGAAACAGAGACCCAGTACTTC. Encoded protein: CASGLPTPQAAETETQYF.

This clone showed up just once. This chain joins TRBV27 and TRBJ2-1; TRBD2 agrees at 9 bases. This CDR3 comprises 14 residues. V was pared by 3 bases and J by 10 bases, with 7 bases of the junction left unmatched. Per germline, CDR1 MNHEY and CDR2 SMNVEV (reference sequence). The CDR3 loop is CASSFRLADREQFF. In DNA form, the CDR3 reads TGTGCCAGCAGTTTTCGACTAGCGGACCGGGAGCAGTTCTTC.

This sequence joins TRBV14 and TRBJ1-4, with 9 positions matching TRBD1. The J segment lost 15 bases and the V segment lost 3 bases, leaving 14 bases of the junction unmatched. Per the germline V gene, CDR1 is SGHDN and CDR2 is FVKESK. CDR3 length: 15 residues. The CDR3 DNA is TGTGCCAGCAGCCAGGGATTGGGACAGGGTCCCGTCATGTTTTTT. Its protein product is CASSQGLGQGPVMFF.

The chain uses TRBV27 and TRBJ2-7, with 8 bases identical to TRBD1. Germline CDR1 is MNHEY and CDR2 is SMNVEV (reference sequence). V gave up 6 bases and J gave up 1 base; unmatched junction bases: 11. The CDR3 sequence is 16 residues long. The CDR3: CASRTSQGTGSYEQYF. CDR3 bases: TGTGCCAGCAGGACTTCTCAGGGGACAGGTTCCTACGAGCAGTACTTC.